This TCR beta chain originates from a study of CD8 T cells in Susac syndrome. On the study more broadly: Within the group of sequenced Susac syndrome patients, more than five had active disease and about 8 were in remission.

V shed 0 bases and J shed 8 bases, with 6 bases lying between them. The CDR3 has 13 residues. The V gene's germline CDR1 is SGHDT and CDR2 YYEEEE. Random hexamers were used to reverse transcribe 0.5 to 1 ug of RNA. Amplification of the TCR beta CDR3 was carried out by immunoSEQ multiplex PCR, which spanned a total of 54 Vbeta and 13 Jbeta segments. One entry per CDR3 protein, called by TCRdb with MiXCR from the immunoSEQ multiplex PCR reads. The sample contains under 200,000 distinct CDR3 sequences, roughly nine tenths of which appear only once. The sequenced target, TCR beta, came from blood CD8+ and CD4+ T cells.

The V gene is TRBV5-6, the J gene TRBJ1-6; D remains unclear. Material for sequencing was CD4+ T cells from PBMCs. The sequence came from a human donor with Susac syndrome. CDR3 in DNA: TGTGCCAGCAGCTTGGTATTTGATTCACCCCTCCACTTT. As protein: CASSLVFDSPLHF.